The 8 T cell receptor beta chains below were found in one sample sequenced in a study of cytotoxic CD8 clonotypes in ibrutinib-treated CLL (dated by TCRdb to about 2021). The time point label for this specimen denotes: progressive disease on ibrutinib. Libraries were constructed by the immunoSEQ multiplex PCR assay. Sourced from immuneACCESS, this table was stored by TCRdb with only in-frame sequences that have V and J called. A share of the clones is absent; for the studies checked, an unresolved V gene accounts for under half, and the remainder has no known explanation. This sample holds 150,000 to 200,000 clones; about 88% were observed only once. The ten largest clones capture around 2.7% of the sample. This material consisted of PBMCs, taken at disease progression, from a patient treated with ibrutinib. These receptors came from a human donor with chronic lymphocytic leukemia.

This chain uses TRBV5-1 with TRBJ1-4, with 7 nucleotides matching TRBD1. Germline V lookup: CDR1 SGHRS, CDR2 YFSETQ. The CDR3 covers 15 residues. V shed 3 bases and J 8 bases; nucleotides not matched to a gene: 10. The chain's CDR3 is CASSSSTGLGEKLFF. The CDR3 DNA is TGCGCCAGCAGCTCGTCGACAGGGTTGGGAGAAAAACTGTTTTTT.

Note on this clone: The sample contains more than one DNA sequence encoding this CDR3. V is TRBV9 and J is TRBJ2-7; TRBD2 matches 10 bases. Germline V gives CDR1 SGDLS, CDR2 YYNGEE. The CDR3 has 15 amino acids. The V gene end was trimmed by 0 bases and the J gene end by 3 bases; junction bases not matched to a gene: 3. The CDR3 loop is CASSVGASGSYEQYF. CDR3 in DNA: TGTGCCAGCAGCGTAGGGGCTAGCGGGAGCTACGAGCAGTACTTC. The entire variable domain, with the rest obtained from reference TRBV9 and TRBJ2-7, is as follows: DSGVTQTPKHLITATGQRVTLRCSPRSGDLSVYWYQQSLDQGLQFLIQYYNGEERAKGNILERFSAQQFPDLHSELNLSSLELGDSALYFCASSVGASGSYEQYFGPGTRLTVT.

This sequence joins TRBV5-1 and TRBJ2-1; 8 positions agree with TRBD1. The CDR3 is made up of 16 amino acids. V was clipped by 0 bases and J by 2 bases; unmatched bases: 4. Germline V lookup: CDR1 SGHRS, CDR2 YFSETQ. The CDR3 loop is CASSLAGTGPYNEQFF. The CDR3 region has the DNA TGCGCCAGCAGCTTGGCCGGGACAGGACCCTACAATGAGCAGTTCTTC.

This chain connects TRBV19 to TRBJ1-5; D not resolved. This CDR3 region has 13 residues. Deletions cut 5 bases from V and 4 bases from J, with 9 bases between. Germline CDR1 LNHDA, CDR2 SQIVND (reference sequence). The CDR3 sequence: CASSPGLNQPQHF. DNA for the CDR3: TGTGCCAGTAGTCCGGGGTTGAATCAGCCCCAGCATTTT.

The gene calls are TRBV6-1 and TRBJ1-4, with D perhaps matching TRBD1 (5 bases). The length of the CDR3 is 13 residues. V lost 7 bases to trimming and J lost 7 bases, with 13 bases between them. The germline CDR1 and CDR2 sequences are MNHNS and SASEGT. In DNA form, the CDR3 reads TGTGCCAGCATTAAGCAGGGATCTGAAAAACTGTTTTTT. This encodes CASIKQGSEKLFF.

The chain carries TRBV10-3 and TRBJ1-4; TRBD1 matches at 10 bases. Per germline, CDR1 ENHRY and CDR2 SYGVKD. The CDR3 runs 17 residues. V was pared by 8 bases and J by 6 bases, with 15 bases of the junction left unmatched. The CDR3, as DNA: TGTGCCATCTCTCCGGGATGGACAGGGGGAGTAGATGAAAAACTGTTTTTT. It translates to CAISPGWTGGVDEKLFF.

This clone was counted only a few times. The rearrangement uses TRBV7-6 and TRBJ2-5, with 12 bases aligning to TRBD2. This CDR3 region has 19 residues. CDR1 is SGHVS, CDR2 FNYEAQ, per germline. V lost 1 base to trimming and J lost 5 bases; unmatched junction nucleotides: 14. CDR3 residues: CASSLVSRLAGGKGETQYF. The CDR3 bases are TGTGCCAGCAGCTTAGTATCGCGGCTAGCGGGAGGGAAGGGGGAGACCCAGTACTTC.

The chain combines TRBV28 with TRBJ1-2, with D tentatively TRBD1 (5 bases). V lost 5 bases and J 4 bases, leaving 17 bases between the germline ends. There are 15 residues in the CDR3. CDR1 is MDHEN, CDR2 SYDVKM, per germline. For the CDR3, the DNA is TGTGCCAGCAGTGTAGCAAGGGGAGGACGCTATGGCTACACCTTC. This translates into CASSVARGGRYGYTF.